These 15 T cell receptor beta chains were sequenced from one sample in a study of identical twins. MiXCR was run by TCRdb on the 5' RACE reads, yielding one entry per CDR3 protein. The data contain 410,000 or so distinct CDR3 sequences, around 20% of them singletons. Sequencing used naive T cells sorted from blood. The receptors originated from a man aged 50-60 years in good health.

As DNA, the CDR3 is TGCAGGGCCCGGGACAGGGAGCTAATGAACACTGAAGCTTTCTTT. This codes for CRARDRELMNTEAFF. The chain is built from TRBV20-1 and TRBJ1-1; 9 bases are shared with TRBD1. There are 15 residues in the CDR3. In germline, CDR1 is DFQATT, CDR2 SNEGSKA (reference sequence).

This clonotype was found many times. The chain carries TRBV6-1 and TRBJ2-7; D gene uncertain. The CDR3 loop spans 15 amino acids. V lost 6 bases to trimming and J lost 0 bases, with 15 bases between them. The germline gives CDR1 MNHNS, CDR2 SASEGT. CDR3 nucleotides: TGTGCCAGCAGGAAAATAAAGGAGATCTCCTACGAGCAGTACTTC. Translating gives CASRKIKEISYEQYF.

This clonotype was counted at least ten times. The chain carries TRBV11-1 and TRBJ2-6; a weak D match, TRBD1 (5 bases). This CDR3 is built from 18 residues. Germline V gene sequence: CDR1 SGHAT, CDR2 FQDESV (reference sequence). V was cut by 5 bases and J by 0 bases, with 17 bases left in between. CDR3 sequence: CASSTSLTRGSGANVLTF. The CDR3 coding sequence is TGTGCCAGCAGCACGAGCCTTACAAGGGGCTCTGGGGCCAACGTCCTGACTTTC.

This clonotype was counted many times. The CDR3 reads CASSLAAAGGDNEQFF. Here the CDR3 DNA reads TGTGCCAGCAGCTTAGCAGCGGCGGGGGGGGACAATGAGCAGTTCTTC. The chain couples TRBV7-9 to TRBJ2-1; 9 nucleotides match TRBD2. CDR3 length equals 16 residues. Per germline, CDR1 SEHNR and CDR2 FQNEAQ (reference sequence). The V and J ends lost 0 bases and 5 bases, in that order; junction bases with no gene match: 5.

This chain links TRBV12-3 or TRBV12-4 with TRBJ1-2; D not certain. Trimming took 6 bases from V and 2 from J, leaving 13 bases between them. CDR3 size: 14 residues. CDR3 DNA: TGTGCCAGCAGCCCCTACGGCGGAAACTATGGCTACACCTTC. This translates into CASSPYGGNYGYTF.

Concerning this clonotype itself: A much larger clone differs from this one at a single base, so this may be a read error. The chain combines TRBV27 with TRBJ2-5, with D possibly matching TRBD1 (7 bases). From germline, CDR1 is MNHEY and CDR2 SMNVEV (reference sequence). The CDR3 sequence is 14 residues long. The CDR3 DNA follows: TGTGACAGCAGTTACCGGACAGGAGGGCAGACCCAGTACTTC. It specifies CDSSYRTGGQTQYF.

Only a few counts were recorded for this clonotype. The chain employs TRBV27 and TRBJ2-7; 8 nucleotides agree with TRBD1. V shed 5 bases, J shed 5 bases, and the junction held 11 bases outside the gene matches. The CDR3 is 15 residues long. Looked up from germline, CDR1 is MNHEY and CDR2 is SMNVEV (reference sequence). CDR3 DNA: TGTGCCAGCAGTGATCCCCGACAGGGGATCGACGAGCAGTACTTC. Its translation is CASSDPRQGIDEQYF.

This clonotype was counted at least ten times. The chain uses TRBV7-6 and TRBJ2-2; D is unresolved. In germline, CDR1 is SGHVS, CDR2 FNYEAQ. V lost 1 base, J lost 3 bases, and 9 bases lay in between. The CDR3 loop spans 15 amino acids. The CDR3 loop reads CASSLVPGDTGELFF. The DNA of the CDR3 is TGTGCCAGCAGCTTAGTTCCGGGTGACACCGGGGAGCTGTTTTTT.

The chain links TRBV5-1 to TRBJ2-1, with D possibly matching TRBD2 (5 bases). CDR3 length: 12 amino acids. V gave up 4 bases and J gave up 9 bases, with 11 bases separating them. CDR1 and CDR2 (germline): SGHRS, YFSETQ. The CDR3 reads CASSVEGIEQFF. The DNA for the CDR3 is TGCGCCAGCAGCGTCGAGGGCATTGAGCAGTTCTTC.

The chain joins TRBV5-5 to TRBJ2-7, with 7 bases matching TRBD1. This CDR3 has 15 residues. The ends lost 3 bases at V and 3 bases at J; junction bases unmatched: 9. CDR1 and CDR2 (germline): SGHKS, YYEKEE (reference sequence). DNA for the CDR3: TGTGCCAGCAGCTCGGAACGGGACAGTTTCTACGAGCAGTACTTC. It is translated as CASSSERDSFYEQYF. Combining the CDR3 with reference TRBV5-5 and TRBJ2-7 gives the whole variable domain DAGVTQSPTHLIKTRGQQVTLRCSPISGHKSVSWYQQVLGQGPQFIFQYYEKEERGRGNFPDRFSARQFPNYSSELNVNALLLGDSALYLCASSSERDSFYEQYFGPGTRLTVT.

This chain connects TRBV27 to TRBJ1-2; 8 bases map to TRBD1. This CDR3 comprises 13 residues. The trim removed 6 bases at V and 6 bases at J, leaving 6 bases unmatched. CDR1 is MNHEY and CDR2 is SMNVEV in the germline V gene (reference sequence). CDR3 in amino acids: CASSSGQGHGYTF. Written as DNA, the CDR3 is TGTGCCAGCAGCTCAGGACAGGGTCATGGCTACACCTTC.

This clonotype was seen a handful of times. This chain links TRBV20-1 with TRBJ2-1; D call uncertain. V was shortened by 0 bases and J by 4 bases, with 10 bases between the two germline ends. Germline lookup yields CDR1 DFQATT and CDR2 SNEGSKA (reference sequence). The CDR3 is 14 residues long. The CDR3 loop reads CSARDSAVYNEQFF. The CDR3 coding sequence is TGCAGTGCTAGAGATTCGGCGGTGTACAATGAGCAGTTCTTC.

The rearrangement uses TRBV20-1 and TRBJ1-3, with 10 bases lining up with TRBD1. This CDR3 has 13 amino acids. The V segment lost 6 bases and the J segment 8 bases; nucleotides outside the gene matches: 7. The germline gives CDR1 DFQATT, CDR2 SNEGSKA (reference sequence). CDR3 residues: CSATRDRGHTIYF. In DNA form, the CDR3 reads TGCAGTGCCACCCGGGACAGGGGACACACCATATATTTT.

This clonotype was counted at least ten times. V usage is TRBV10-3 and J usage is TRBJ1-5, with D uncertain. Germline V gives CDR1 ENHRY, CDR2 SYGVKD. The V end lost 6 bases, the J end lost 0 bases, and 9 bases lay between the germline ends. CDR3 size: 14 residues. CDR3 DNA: TGTGCCATCAGCACACAAAATAGCAATCAGCCCCAGCATTTT. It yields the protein CAISTQNSNQPQHF.

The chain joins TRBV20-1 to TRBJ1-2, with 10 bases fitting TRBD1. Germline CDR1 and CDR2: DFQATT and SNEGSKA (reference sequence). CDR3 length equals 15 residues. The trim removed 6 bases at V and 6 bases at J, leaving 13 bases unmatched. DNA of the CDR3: TGCAGTGCCCGTCCCGGGACAGGGGCCAGGGATGGCTACACCTTC. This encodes CSARPGTGARDGYTF.